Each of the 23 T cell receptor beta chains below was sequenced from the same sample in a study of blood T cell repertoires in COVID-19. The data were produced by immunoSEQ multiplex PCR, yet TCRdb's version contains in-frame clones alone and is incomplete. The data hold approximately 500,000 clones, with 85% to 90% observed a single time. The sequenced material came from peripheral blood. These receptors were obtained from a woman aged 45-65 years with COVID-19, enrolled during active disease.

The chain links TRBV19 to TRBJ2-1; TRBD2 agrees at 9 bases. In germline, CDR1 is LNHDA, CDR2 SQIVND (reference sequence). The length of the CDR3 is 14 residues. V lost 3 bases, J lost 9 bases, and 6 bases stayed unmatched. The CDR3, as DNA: TGTGCCAGTAGTATTCCAGCGGGGGGAGGTGAGCAGTTCTTC. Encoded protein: CASSIPAGGGEQFF.

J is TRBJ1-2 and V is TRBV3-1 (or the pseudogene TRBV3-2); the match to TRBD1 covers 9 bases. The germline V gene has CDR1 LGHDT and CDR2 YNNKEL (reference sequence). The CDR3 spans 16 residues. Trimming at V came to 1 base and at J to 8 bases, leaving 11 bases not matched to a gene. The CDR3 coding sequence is TGTGCCAGCAGCCAAGTATTGGGGGACAGGGAGGGCGGCTACACCTTC. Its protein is CASSQVLGDREGGYTF.

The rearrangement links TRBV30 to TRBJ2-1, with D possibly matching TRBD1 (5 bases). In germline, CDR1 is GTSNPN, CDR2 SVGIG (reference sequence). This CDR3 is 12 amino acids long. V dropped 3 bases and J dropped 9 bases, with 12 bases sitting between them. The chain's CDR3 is CAWRRDGAEQFF. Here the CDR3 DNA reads TGTGCCTGGAGAAGGGATGGGGCTGAGCAGTTCTTC.

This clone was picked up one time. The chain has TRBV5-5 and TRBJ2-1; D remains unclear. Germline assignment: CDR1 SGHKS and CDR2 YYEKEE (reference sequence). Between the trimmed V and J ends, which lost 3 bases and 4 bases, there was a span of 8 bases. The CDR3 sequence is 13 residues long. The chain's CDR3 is CASSSYEYNEQFF. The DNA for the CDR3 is TGTGCCAGCAGCTCTTACGAGTACAATGAGCAGTTCTTC.

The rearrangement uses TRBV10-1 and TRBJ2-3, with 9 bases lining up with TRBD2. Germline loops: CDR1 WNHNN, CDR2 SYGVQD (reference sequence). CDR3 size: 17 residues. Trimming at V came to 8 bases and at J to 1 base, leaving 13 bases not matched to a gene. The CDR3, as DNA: TGCGCCAGCTCCTGGGAAGGCAGCGGGGGGCGCACAGATACGCAGTATTTT. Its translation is CASSWEGSGGRTDTQYF.

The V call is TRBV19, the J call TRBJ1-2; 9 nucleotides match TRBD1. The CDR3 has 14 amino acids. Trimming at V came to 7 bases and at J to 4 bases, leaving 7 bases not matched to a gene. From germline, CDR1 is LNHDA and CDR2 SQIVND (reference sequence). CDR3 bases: TGTGCCAGTACTATGGGACAGGGAGTCTATGGCTACACCTTC. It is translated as CASTMGQGVYGYTF.

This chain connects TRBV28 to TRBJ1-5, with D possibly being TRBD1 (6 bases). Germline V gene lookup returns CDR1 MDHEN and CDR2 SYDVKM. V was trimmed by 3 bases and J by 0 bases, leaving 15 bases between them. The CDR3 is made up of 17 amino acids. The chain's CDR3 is CASSFDRQIYSNQPQHF. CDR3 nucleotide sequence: TGTGCCAGCAGTTTCGACAGGCAGATCTATAGCAATCAGCCCCAGCATTTT.

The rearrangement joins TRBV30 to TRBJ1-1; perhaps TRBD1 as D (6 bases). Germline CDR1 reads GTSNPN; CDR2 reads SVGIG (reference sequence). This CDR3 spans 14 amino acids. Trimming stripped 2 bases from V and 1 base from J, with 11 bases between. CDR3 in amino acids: CAWSRDITNTEAFF. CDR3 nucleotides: TGTGCCTGGAGTCGGGACATCACGAACACTGAAGCTTTCTTT.

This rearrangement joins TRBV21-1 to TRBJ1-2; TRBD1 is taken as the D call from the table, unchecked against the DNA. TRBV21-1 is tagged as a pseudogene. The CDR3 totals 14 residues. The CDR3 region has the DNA TGTGCCAGCAGCTCGCTGACAGGGGACTATGGCTACACCTTC. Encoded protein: CASSSLTGDYGYTF.

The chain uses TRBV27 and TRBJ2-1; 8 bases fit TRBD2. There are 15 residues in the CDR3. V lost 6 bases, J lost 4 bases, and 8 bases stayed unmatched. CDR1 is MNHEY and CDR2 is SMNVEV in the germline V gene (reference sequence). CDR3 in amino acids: CASRPRGGGYNEQFF. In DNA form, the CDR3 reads TGTGCCAGCAGACCTCGGGGGGGCGGGTACAATGAGCAGTTCTTC.

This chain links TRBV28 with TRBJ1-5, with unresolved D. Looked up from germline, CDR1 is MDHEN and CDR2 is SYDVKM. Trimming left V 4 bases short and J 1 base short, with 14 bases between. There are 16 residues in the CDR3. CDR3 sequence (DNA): TGTGCCAGCAGTTCAAATTACGGGTTCAGCAATCAGCCCCAGCATTTT. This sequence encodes CASSSNYGFSNQPQHF.

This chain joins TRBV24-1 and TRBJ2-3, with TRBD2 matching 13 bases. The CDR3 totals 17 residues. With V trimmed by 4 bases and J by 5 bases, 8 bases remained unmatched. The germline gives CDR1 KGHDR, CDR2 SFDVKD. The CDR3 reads CATSDHTSGGAGDTQYF. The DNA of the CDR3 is TGTGCCACCAGTGACCACACTAGCGGGGGGGCGGGAGATACGCAGTATTTT.

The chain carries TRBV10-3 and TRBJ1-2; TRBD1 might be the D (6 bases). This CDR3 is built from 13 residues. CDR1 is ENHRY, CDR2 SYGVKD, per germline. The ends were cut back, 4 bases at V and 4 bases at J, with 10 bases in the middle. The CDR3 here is CAISGQDSYGYTF. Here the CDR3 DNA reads TGTGCCATCAGTGGGCAGGACAGCTATGGCTACACCTTC.

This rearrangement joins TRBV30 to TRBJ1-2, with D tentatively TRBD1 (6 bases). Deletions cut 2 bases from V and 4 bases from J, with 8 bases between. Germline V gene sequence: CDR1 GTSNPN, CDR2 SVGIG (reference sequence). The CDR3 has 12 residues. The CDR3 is CAWSTGTYGYTF. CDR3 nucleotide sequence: TGTGCCTGGAGTACAGGGACCTATGGCTACACCTTC.

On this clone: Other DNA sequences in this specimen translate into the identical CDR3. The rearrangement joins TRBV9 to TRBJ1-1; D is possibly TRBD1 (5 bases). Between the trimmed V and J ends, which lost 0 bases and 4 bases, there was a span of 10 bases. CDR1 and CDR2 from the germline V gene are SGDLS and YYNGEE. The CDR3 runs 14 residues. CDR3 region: CASSVAGRGTEAFF. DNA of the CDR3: TGTGCCAGCAGCGTAGCTGGGAGGGGCACTGAAGCTTTCTTT.

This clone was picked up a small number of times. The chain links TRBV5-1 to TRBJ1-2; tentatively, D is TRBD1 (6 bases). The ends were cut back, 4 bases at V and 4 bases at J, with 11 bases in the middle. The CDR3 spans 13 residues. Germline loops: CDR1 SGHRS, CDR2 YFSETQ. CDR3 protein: CASSNQGSYGYTF. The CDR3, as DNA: TGCGCCAGCAGCAATCAGGGGAGCTATGGCTACACCTTC. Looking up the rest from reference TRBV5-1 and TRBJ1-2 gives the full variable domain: KAGVTQTPRYLIKTRGQQVTLSCSPISGHRSVSWYQQTPGQGLQFLFEYFSETQRNKGNFPGRFSGRQFSNSRSEMNVSTLELGDSALYLCASSNQGSYGYTFGSGTRLTVV.

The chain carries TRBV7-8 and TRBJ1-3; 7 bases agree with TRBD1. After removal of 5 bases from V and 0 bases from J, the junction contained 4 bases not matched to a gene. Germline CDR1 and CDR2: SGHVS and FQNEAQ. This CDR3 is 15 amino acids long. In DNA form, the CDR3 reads TGTGCCAGCAGCCTATGGACAGGCTCTGGAAACACCATATATTTT. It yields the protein CASSLWTGSGNTIYF.

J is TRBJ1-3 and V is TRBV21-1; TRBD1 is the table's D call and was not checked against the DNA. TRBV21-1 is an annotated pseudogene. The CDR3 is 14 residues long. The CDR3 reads CASSTGHSGNTIYF. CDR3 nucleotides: TGTGCCAGCAGCACCGGACACTCTGGAAACACCATATATTTT.

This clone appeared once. CDR3 DNA sequence: TGTGCCAGCAGTCCAGGAGGATCCTTGAGCCCCCAGCATTTT. Its translation: CASSPGGSLSPQHF. V usage is TRBV6-6 and J usage is TRBJ1-5; no firm D call. The germline gives CDR1 MNHNY, CDR2 SVGAGI (reference sequence). Trimming cost V 5 bases and J 10 bases, with 18 bases left between them. This CDR3 has 14 residues.

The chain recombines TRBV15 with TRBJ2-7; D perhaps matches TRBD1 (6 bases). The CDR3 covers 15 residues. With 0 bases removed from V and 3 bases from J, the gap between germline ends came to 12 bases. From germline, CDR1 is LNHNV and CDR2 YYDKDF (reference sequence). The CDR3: CATSREGHPDYEQYF. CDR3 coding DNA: TGTGCCACCAGCAGAGAGGGACACCCAGACTACGAGCAGTACTTC. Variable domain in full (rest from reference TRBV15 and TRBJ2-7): DAMVIQNPRYQVTQFGKPVTLSCSQTLNHNVMYWYQQKSSQAPKLLFHYYDKDFNNEADTPDNFQSRRPNTSFCFLDIRSPGLGDTAMYLCATSREGHPDYEQYFGPGTRLTVT.

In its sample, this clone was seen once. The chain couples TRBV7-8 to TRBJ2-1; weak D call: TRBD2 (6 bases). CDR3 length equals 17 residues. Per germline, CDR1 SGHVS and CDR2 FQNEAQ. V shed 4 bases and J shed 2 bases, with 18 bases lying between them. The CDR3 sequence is CASSSSTAVAAYNEQFF. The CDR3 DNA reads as TGTGCCAGCAGCTCTTCCACGGCGGTAGCGGCCTACAATGAGCAGTTCTTC.

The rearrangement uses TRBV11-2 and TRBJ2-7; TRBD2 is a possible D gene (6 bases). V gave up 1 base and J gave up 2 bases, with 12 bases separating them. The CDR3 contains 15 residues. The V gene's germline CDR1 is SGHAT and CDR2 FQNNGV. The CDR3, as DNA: TGTGCCAGCAGCTTAGGTGGCGGGGCAACCTACGAGCAGTACTTC. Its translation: CASSLGGGATYEQYF.

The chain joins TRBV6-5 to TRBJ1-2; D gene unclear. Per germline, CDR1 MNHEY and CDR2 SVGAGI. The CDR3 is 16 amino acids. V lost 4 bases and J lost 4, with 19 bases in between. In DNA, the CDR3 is TGTGCCAGCAGTTCCGGGTGGCCTGGGGAGGGCTATGGCTACACCTTC. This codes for CASSSGWPGEGYGYTF.